The rows below give T cell receptor beta chains drawn from one sample of a study of T-cell memory formation after mild COVID-19. TCRdb itself ran the 5' RACE reads through MiXCR, one entry per CDR3 protein. The sample has 200,000 to 300,000 distinct CDR3 sequences, approximately 15% seen once. The material sequenced was PBMCs or a T cell subset sorted from them (not recorded which). These receptors were collected from a man younger than 35 who had mild COVID-19 (a few samples of this study predate the infection). Cell type and time point are not known. CDR3s include the opening cysteine and the closing phenylalanine or tryptophan. The D gene is left open where the match is weak. Some rows mark clone size as missing; the rest say once, few, many or name a class of expanded clone.

TRBV6-2/TRBV6-3	-	few	TRBJ2-5	CASSYPDSQETQYF	TGTGCCAGCAGTTACCCGGACAGCCAAGAGACCCAGTACTTC
TRBV5-1	-	-	TRBJ2-5	CASSFKGLETQYF	TGCGCCAGCAGCTTTAAGGGGCTAGAGACCCAGTACTTC
TRBV5-1	-	-	TRBJ1-1	CASSFHGGPEAFF	TGCGCCAGCAGCTTTCACGGGGGGCCTGAAGCTTTCTTT
TRBV27	-	many	TRBJ2-2	CASSLNGHGELFF	TGTGCCAGCAGTTTAAATGGGCACGGGGAGCTGTTTTTT
TRBV28	-	many	TRBJ1-1	CASSLPVSSEAFF	TGTGCCAGCAGTTTACCGGTCTCTTCTGAAGCTTTCTTT
TRBV7-2	TRBD2	-	TRBJ2-1	CASSLDASGGAAEQFF	TGTGCCAGCAGCTTAGACGCTAGCGGGGGGGCCGCTGAGCAGTTCTTC
TRBV10-3	-	-	TRBJ2-2	CAIRDESPGELFF	TGTGCCATCAGGGACGAGTCTCCCGGGGAGCTGTTTTTT
TRBV7-2	-	many	TRBJ1-1	CASSLLTYWGTEAFF	TGTGCCAGCAGCTTACTAACTTACTGGGGCACTGAAGCTTTCTTT
TRBV14	-	-	TRBJ1-3	CASSQGGNTIYF	TGTGCCAGCAGCCAAGGTGGAAACACCATATATTTT
TRBV20-1	TRBD1	many	TRBJ1-5	CSARTGNQPQHF	TGCAGTGCTAGGACAGGGAATCAGCCCCAGCATTTT
TRBV5-5	TRBD1	-	TRBJ2-6	CASSFLPGQASSGANVLTF	TGTGCCAGCAGCTTTCTACCGGGACAGGCCAGCTCTGGGGCCAACGTCCTGACTTTC
TRBV18	-	few	TRBJ2-5	CASSPSLQETQYF	TGTGCCAGCTCACCGTCCCTTCAGGAGACCCAGTACTTC
TRBV12-3/TRBV12-4	-	-	TRBJ2-7	CASSFMDEQYF	TGTGCCAGCAGTTTTATGGACGAGCAGTACTTC
TRBV7-9	-	-	TRBJ2-1	CASSLGQGSSYNEQFF	TGTGCCAGCAGCTTAGGCCAGGGAAGCTCCTACAATGAGCAGTTCTTC
TRBV18	TRBD1	few	TRBJ2-1	CASSPGQGNNEQFF	TGTGCCAGCTCACCCGGACAGGGCAATAATGAGCAGTTCTTC
TRBV24-1	TRBD2	-	TRBJ2-5	CATSGLAGTRETQYF	TGTGCCACCAGTGGGCTAGCGGGGACCAGAGAGACCCAGTACTTC
TRBV5-4	TRBD1	few	TRBJ1-3	CASSLDRGTGNTIYF	TGTGCCAGCAGCTTGGACAGGGGGACTGGAAACACCATATATTTT
TRBV18	-	few	TRBJ1-5	CASSQSRGDQPQHF	TGTGCCAGCTCACAGTCGAGGGGAGATCAGCCCCAGCATTTT
TRBV29-1	-	-	TRBJ1-1	CSVGTVMNTEAFF	TGCAGCGTCGGGACGGTTATGAACACTGAAGCTTTCTTT
TRBV6-5	-	few	TRBJ1-2	CASSPWEGANYGYTF	TGTGCCAGCAGTCCATGGGAGGGAGCTAACTATGGCTACACCTTC
TRBV6-6	-	few	TRBJ2-2	CASSQSTYTGELFF	TGTGCCAGCAGTCAATCGACATACACCGGGGAGCTGTTTTTT
TRBV7-2	-	-	TRBJ2-3	CASSRPGVSPGDTQYF	TGTGCCAGCAGCCGCCCCGGGGTCTCCCCAGGAGATACGCAGTATTTT
TRBV28	-	few	TRBJ1-6	CASSFGSSPLHF	TGTGCCAGCAGTTTCGGCTCGTCACCCCTCCACTTT
TRBV7-9	TRBD2	-	TRBJ2-5	CASSQGLSGTQYF	TGTGCCAGCAGCCAGGGACTATCTGGGACCCAGTACTTC
TRBV7-9	TRBD2	many	TRBJ2-1	CASSYLSSGGYNEQFF	TGTGCCAGCAGCTACCTCAGTAGCGGGGGGTACAATGAGCAGTTCTTC
TRBV6-5	-	-	TRBJ1-6	CASGEDGVPLHF	TGTGCCAGCGGTGAGGACGGCGTCCCCCTCCACTTT
TRBV7-9	TRBD2	once	TRBJ2-5	CASSEVGGDQETQYF	TGTGCCAGCAGCGAAGTGGGGGGGGACCAAGAGACCCAGTACTTC
TRBV6-2/TRBV6-3	-	-	TRBJ1-5	CASSYSYQPQHF	TGTGCCAGCAGTTACTCGTATCAGCCCCAGCATTTT
TRBV4-3	-	-	TRBJ1-5	CASSQGRETNQPQHF	TGCGCCAGCAGCCAAGGGAGGGAGACCAATCAGCCCCAGCATTTT
TRBV12-3/TRBV12-4	-	few	TRBJ2-1	CASSLLGPQFF	TGTGCCAGCAGTTTGCTGGGACCTCAGTTCTTC
TRBV28	-	many	TRBJ2-1	CASTSKVGTRYNEQFF	TGTGCCAGCACCTCGAAGGTGGGGACAAGATACAATGAGCAGTTCTTC
TRBV4-3	TRBD2	-	TRBJ2-1	CASSQGMTSGGWNEQFF	TGCGCCAGCAGCCAAGGGATGACTAGCGGGGGGTGGAATGAGCAGTTCTTC
TRBV7-2	TRBD2	-	TRBJ2-1	CASLGSGGSSYNEQFF	TGTGCCAGCTTAGGAAGCGGGGGGAGCTCCTACAATGAGCAGTTCTTC
TRBV25-1	TRBD1	few	TRBJ2-5	CASSDPGQGVGTQYF	TGTGCCAGCAGTGACCCGGGACAGGGGGTCGGGACCCAGTACTTC
TRBV7-6	-	few	TRBJ1-6	CASSSVSDSPLHF	TGTGCCAGCAGTTCGGTCTCGGATTCACCCCTCCACTTT
TRBV7-2	TRBD2	-	TRBJ2-3	CASSLRLAGDRTDTQYF	TGTGCCAGCAGCCTAAGACTAGCGGGGGATAGGACAGATACGCAGTATTTT
TRBV6-5	-	-	TRBJ1-5	CASWIRGVARDQPQHF	TGTGCCAGCTGGATCCGAGGAGTTGCACGGGATCAGCCCCAGCATTTT
TRBV5-4	-	-	TRBJ2-2	CASSLIRGSTGELFF	TGTGCCAGCAGCTTGATCCGAGGGAGCACCGGGGAGCTGTTTTTT
TRBV5-6	-	many	TRBJ1-3	CASSVTGPTSGNTIYF	TGTGCCAGCAGCGTTACGGGACCGACCTCTGGAAACACCATATATTTT
TRBV19	-	few	TRBJ2-1	CASSTDPQGWNEQFF	TGTGCCAGTAGTACCGACCCACAGGGATGGAATGAGCAGTTCTTC
TRBV6-5	-	few	TRBJ2-2	CASSYSHTGELFF	TGTGCCAGCAGTTACTCACACACCGGGGAGCTGTTTTTT
TRBV5-6	TRBD1	few	TRBJ2-2	CASSISGTGPTGELFF	TGTGCCAGCAGCATCTCCGGGACAGGGCCTACCGGGGAGCTGTTTTTT
TRBV10-3	TRBD1	-	TRBJ1-1	CAISDGTGDTEAFF	TGTGCCATCAGTGACGGTACAGGGGACACTGAAGCTTTCTTT
TRBV7-9	TRBD1	-	TRBJ2-5	CASSLSPWGTGYLQETQYF	TGTGCCAGCAGCTTATCTCCGTGGGGGACAGGGTATCTCCAAGAGACCCAGTACTTC
TRBV7-2	-	many	TRBJ2-3	CASSRYTDTQYF	TGTGCCAGCAGCCGATACACAGATACGCAGTATTTT
TRBV6-2/TRBV6-3	-	-	TRBJ1-1	CATHKYPQTGPNTEAFF	TGTGCCACCCACAAATACCCTCAAACAGGGCCGAACACTGAAGCTTTCTTT